Listed below are T cell receptor beta chains from one sample, sequenced in a study of blood T cell repertoires in COVID-19. TCRdb's copy holds only in-frame clones and misses some; the assay was immunoSEQ multiplex PCR. The data show 74,000 or so clones, approximately 92% seen once. Sequences were obtained from peripheral blood. The origin of the receptors is a man in his fifties or sixties with acute or convalescent COVID-19. CDR3s include the opening cysteine and the closing phenylalanine or tryptophan. A D gene is named only where the DNA matches it firmly. Clone size is not always given. Where it is, it says once, few, many or a class for expanded clones.

>13|TRBV7-9|TRBJ1-1|NA|NA
TGTGCCAGCAGCACGATGGGCAACACTGAAGCTTTCTTT
CASSTMGNTEAFF
>14|TRBV30|TRBJ1-1|NA|NA
TGTGCCTGGAGTGTGGCAGGGGTGGCCACTGAAGCTTTCTTT
CAWSVAGVATEAFF
>16|TRBV18|TRBJ2-1|TRBD2|NA
TGTGCCAGCTCACCAGGCGGGAGGACCGAATACAATGAGCAGTTCTTC
CASSPGGRTEYNEQFF
>16|TRBV4-2|TRBJ2-2|TRBD1|few
TGTGCCAGCAGCCCCCCGGACAGGGAGAACACCGGGGAGCTGTTTTTT
CASSPPDRENTGELFF
>15|TRBV7-2|TRBJ1-5|NA|NA
TGTGCCAGCAGCTTAGTCGGGGGGCCGGGTCAGCCCCAGCATTTT
CASSLVGGPGQPQHF
>13|TRBV15|TRBJ2-5|NA|NA
TGTGCCACCAGCAGAGGGGGGGAAGAGACCCAGTACTTC
CATSRGGEETQYF
>15|TRBV6-5|TRBJ1-2|TRBD1|NA
TGTGCCAGCAGCCGCACGGACAGGCACCAGGCCGGCTACACCTTC
CASSRTDRHQAGYTF
>14|TRBV11-3|TRBJ1-1|NA|NA
TGTGCCAGCAGCTTAGTCTTCGGGGAGGGTGAAGCTTTCTTT
CASSLVFGEGEAFF
>15|TRBV27|TRBJ2-5|NA|NA
TGTGCCAGCAGACAATACCGGGACAAACAAGAGACCCAGTACTTC
CASRQYRDKQETQYF
>15|TRBV5-1|TRBJ1-1|TRBD1|NA
TGCGCCAGCAGCCCAAGACAGGGTAGTAGGACTGAAGCTTTCTTT
CASSPRQGSRTEAFF
>15|TRBV19|TRBJ2-1|NA|NA
TGTGCCAGTAGTAGGTCGGAGCTCCCGGGGAATGAGCAGTTCTTC
CASSRSELPGNEQFF
>15|TRBV19|TRBJ2-1|TRBD2|NA
TGTGCCAGTAGTCTTCGGACTAGTACCTACAATGAGCAGTTCTTC
CASSLRTSTYNEQFF
>16|TRBV24-1|TRBJ2-1|TRBD2|NA
TGTGCCACCAGTGATCAGACGGGAGGCTCCTACAATGAGCAGTTCTTC
CATSDQTGGSYNEQFF
>17|TRBV3-1/TRBV3-2|TRBJ2-7|TRBD2|NA
TGTGCCAGCAGCCAAGCAACTAGCGGGAGGGCCGAAGGGAAGCAGTACTTC
CASSQATSGRAEGKQYF
>15|TRBV7-2|TRBJ1-5|NA|NA
TGTGCCAGCAGCTTAACACAGGGACGGTTTCAGCCCCAGCATTTT
CASSLTQGRFQPQHF
>16|TRBV19|TRBJ1-4|TRBD1|few
TGTGCCAGTAGTAGCCCGTCCGGGACAGACTATGAAAAACTGTTTTTT
CASSSPSGTDYEKLFF
>15|TRBV4-1|TRBJ2-7|TRBD2|NA
TGCGCCAGCAGCCAGGGACTAGCGGGAGGCTACGAGCAGTACTTC
CASSQGLAGGYEQYF
>16|TRBV30|TRBJ1-6|NA|NA
TGTGCCTGGAGTGTAGGCTGGGGGCTAAGTAATTCACCCCTCCACTTT
CAWSVGWGLSNSPLHF